These T cell receptor beta chains were read from a single sample in a study of sequential checkpoint blockade in melanoma. The repertoire was sequenced with immunoSEQ multiplex PCR; TCRdb's copy has only in-frame clones and lacks some. The sample has thousands of clones, over 40% seen once; the top ten hold over 40%. The material was CD8+ T cells sorted from blood (inferred from file names), obtained from a patient given nivolumab and ipilimumab in sequence. These receptor sequences come from a human donor with melanoma. CDR3s include the opening cysteine and the closing phenylalanine or tryptophan. A D gene is named only where the DNA matches it firmly. Clone size is stated in some rows and not others, as once, few, many or a class when expanded.

d_call	clone_size	v_call	j_call	cdr3_nt	cdr3_aa
.	.	TRBV28	TRBJ2-7	TGTGCCAGCAGTTACGGGGTGACCTACGAGCAGTACTTC	CASSYGVTYEQYF
TRBD1	.	TRBV7-2	TRBJ1-1	TGTGCCAGCAGCTTACGACAGGGGTATGTTAAAGCTTTCTTT	CASSLRQGYVKAFF
.	.	TRBV27	TRBJ1-5	TGTGCCAGCCGCCTTTCCAGGGGTCAGCCCCAGCATTTT	CASRLSRGQPQHF
.	once	TRBV28	TRBJ1-5	TGTGCCAGCAGTCTCCAGGTGGGCGACAGCAATCAGCCCCAGCATTTT	CASSLQVGDSNQPQHF
TRBD2	few	TRBV28	TRBJ2-7	TGTGCCAGCACTGTTCGACTGGCGGGGGGGCAGGAGCAGTACTTC	CASTVRLAGGQEQYF
.	.	TRBV28	TRBJ2-7	TGTGCCAGCAGTTTTGAATCCAGTCCCTACGAGCAGTACTTC	CASSFESSPYEQYF
TRBD2	.	TRBV5-1	TRBJ2-3	TGCGCCAGCAGCTTGTACGGGGGGGACACAGATACGCAGTATTTT	CASSLYGGDTDTQYF
.	few	TRBV27	TRBJ1-5	TGTGCCAGCAGTCCCTCGTCGGAGGGGTGGAATCAGCCCCAGCATTTT	CASSPSSEGWNQPQHF
.	few	TRBV5-6	TRBJ2-7	TGTGCCAGCAGCTTGGACTGGACAGTTAGGTACGAGCAGTACTTC	CASSLDWTVRYEQYF
TRBD2	.	TRBV7-9	TRBJ2-1	TGTGCCAGCAGCTCAAGCGGGAGATCCTACAATGAGCAGTTCTTC	CASSSSGRSYNEQFF
.	.	TRBV4-3	TRBJ1-6	TGCGCCAGCAGCCAAGAGCAGGGTATATTCCTTAACTCACCCCTCCACTTT	CASSQEQGIFLNSPLHF
.	.	TRBV14	TRBJ2-2	TGTGCCAGCAGCCAAGATCCCCAGGGGAGTTACACCGGGGAGCTGTTTTTT	CASSQDPQGSYTGELFF
TRBD1	few	TRBV14	TRBJ1-5	TGTGCCAGCAGCCGACTACCGGGACAGGGACTATATAGCAATCAGCCCCAGCATTTT	CASSRLPGQGLYSNQPQHF
.	.	TRBV9	TRBJ1-2	TGTGCCAGCAGCGTTTGGATAGGGGCAGGCGGCAATGGCTACACCTTC	CASSVWIGAGGNGYTF
.	.	TRBV19	TRBJ1-5	TGTGCCAGTAGTACCCCTGGCAATCAGCCCCAGCATTTT	CASSTPGNQPQHF
.	.	TRBV7-2	TRBJ2-7	TGTGCCAGCAGCTCTGACAAGTCCTACGAGCAGTACTTC	CASSSDKSYEQYF
.	few	TRBV19	TRBJ2-1	TGTGCCAGTAGTTTTAGCGGTAGCTCCTACAATGAGCAGTTCTTC	CASSFSGSSYNEQFF
.	.	TRBV2	TRBJ1-4	TGTGCCAGCTTCCCTCTCCCAGGGGAACCTAATGAAAAACTGTTTTTT	CASFPLPGEPNEKLFF
TRBD1	medium-sized	TRBV15	TRBJ2-7	TGTGCCACCAGCGGCTCTGGACAGGGCAGCTCCTACGAGCAGTACTTC	CATSGSGQGSSYEQYF
TRBD1	.	TRBV28	TRBJ2-7	TGTGCCAGCAGTGAGAGGACAGGGCGGATTTACGAGCAGTACTTC	CASSERTGRIYEQYF
TRBD2	.	TRBV7-2	TRBJ2-7	TGTGCCAGCAGCTTAGTCAGACTAGCGGATACCTACGAGCAGTACTTC	CASSLVRLADTYEQYF
TRBD1	medium-sized	TRBV19	TRBJ1-2	TGTGCCACCTTAAGCGCGACAGGGCCGGTTGGCTACACCTTC	CATLSATGPVGYTF
TRBD2	few	TRBV27	TRBJ2-7	TGTGCCAGCAGTTTAGGACTAGCGAATAGGAACGAGCAGTACTTC	CASSLGLANRNEQYF
.	.	TRBV4-2	TRBJ1-1	TGTGCCAGCAGCCAAGATAGGAGGACCTCTGATGAAGCTTTCTTT	CASSQDRRTSDEAFF
TRBD1	.	TRBV29-1	TRBJ1-2	TGCAGCGTTGAGACAGGGAGTGTCTATGGCTACACCTTC	CSVETGSVYGYTF
.	.	TRBV2	TRBJ1-2	TGTGCCAGCAGTCCTACAGAAATCTATGGCTACACCTTC	CASSPTEIYGYTF
.	.	TRBV9	TRBJ2-7	TGTGCCAGCAGCCCAGGGGATTTCCTACGAGAGCAGTACTTC	CASSPGDFLREQYF
TRBD2	.	TRBV4-3	TRBJ2-1	TGCGCCAGCAGCCATCCTCGAGGACTAGCGGGGGGCACCTACAATGAGCAGTTCTTC	CASSHPRGLAGGTYNEQFF
TRBD1	.	TRBV7-1	TRBJ1-2	TGTGCCAGCAGCTTAGGGGGCACGGATGGCTACACCTTC	CASSLGGTDGYTF
.	.	TRBV6-4	TRBJ2-7	TGTGCCAGCCGAGCGGATAAATCCTCCTACGAGCAGTACTTC	CASRADKSSYEQYF
TRBD2	.	TRBV27	TRBJ2-7	TGTGCCAGCAGTCCCTGGGCTAGCGGGAGTATATCCTACGAGCAGTACTTC	CASSPWASGSISYEQYF
.	.	TRBV30	TRBJ1-3	TGTGCTGGAGTTCAGACAGAGAAAGGAAACACCATATATTTT	CAGVQTEKGNTIYF
TRBD1	large	TRBV7-2	TRBJ1-5	TGTGCCAGCAGCTTACCGGAGGGGGCGGCCCCTAGCAATCAGCCCCAGCATTTT	CASSLPEGAAPSNQPQHF
.	medium-sized	TRBV4-1	TRBJ1-2	TGCGCCAGCAGCCAGCCCTTTAGGTATGGAGGTTATAACTATGGCTACACCTTC	CASSQPFRYGGYNYGYTF
.	.	TRBV27	TRBJ1-5	TGTGCCAGCAGCCCCCGGGGGAGAAACAATCAGCCCCAGCATTTT	CASSPRGRNNQPQHF
TRBD1	once	TRBV28	TRBJ2-7	TGTGCCAGCAGTTTGGACAGGGGCGTCTCCTACGAGCAGTACTTC	CASSLDRGVSYEQYF
.	few	TRBV7-3	TRBJ1-5	TGTGCCAGCAGCCGGGATTACTATAGCAATCAGCCCCAGCATTTT	CASSRDYYSNQPQHF
.	few	TRBV5-2	TRBJ2-7	TGCGCCAGCAGCCAAGAGCCAGGGGGGACCTACGAGCAGTACTTC	CASSQEPGGTYEQYF
TRBD1	few	TRBV7-8	TRBJ1-3	TGTGCCAGCAGCTCAGGGACAGGGGGCATCTCTGGAAACACCATATATTTT	CASSSGTGGISGNTIYF
TRBD2	large	TRBV28	TRBJ2-1	TGTGCCAGCAGTTTAGAGAGACTAGCGGGAGTAGATGAGCAGTTCTTC	CASSLERLAGVDEQFF
.	.	TRBV6-1	TRBJ1-1	TGTGCCAGCGAAACAGGTGTTTTTGAAGCTTTCTTT	CASETGVFEAFF
TRBD1	.	TRBV5-6	TRBJ1-2	TGTGCCAGCAGCTTGGCACAGGGGGCAGGCTATGGCTACACCTTC	CASSLAQGAGYGYTF
TRBD2	.	TRBV6-1	TRBJ2-1	TGTGCCAGCAGTGGGGCTAGCGGGGGCCTCTCCTACAATGAGCAGTTCTTC	CASSGASGGLSYNEQFF
.	few	TRBV7-8	TRBJ1-5	TGTGCCAGCAGCTTAGCGGAAGGGGACAATCAGCCCCAGCATTTT	CASSLAEGDNQPQHF
TRBD1	.	TRBV2	TRBJ1-2	TGTGCCACTCGGACAGGGCTAGGCTACACCTTC	CATRTGLGYTF
.	few	TRBV7-8	TRBJ1-5	TGTGCCAGCAGCTCTCCGGACAGCCCCAATCAGCCCCAGCATTTT	CASSSPDSPNQPQHF
.	few	TRBV27	TRBJ2-7	TGTGCCAGCAGTCCATACGGAGGGGACGAGCAGTACTTC	CASSPYGGDEQYF
TRBD1	.	TRBV6-6	TRBJ1-1	TGTGCCAGCAAAGTTTTTGGACAGGGAGACACTGAAGCTTTCTTT	CASKVFGQGDTEAFF
.	.	TRBV5-1	TRBJ1-5	TGCGCCAGCAGTGGAGGGACCAATCAGCCCCAGCATTTT	CASSGGTNQPQHF
TRBD2	.	TRBV27	TRBJ2-6	TGTGCCAGCAGTTTATCAACTAGCGGGAGACCCCCTGGGGCCAACGTCCTGACTTTC	CASSLSTSGRPPGANVLTF
.	few	TRBV5-4	TRBJ1-1	TGTGCCAGCAGCCGATACACTATGAACACTGAAGCTTTCTTT	CASSRYTMNTEAFF
.	.	TRBV25-1	TRBJ1-4	TGTGCCAGCAGTGAAAGAGGTGGAACTAATGAAAAACTGTTTTTT	CASSERGGTNEKLFF
.	.	TRBV28	TRBJ2-7	TGTGCCAGCAGTTTATTAGGCCAGGTATCCTACGAGCAGTACTTC	CASSLLGQVSYEQYF
.	.	TRBV6-4	TRBJ2-1	TGTGCCAGCAGTGAGAGCGCGGCCCACAATGAGCAGTTCTTC	CASSESAAHNEQFF